This passage covers 18 T cell receptor beta chains from one sample sequenced in a study of T-cell reconstitution after alpha-beta-depleted transplantation in children. For TCRbeta, the library was prepared with unique molecular identifiers. TCRdb re-called the PCR reads with MiXCR, one entry per CDR3 protein. The table has some 600,000 distinct CDR3 sequences, over 10% seen once. Source: PBMCs, mostly from graft donor cells, taken 360 days after TCRalphabeta/CD19-depleted stem cell transplant. The receptor source for this set is a male patient between 10 and 17 years old who had a stem cell transplant for acute myeloid leukemia, so the T cells may come from the graft donor.

The V and J genes are TRBV15 and TRBJ2-5; D gene uncertain. Trimming left V 2 bases short and J 4 bases short, with 17 bases between. This CDR3 has 16 amino acids. Germline V lookup: CDR1 LNHNV, CDR2 YYDKDF (reference sequence). DNA of the CDR3: TGTGCCACCAGCAGATACCTCGGTGGACCAACAGAGACCCAGTACTTC. It is translated as CATSRYLGGPTETQYF.

This chain links TRBV15 with TRBJ2-1, with TRBD2 matching over 12 bases. CDR1 is LNHNV, CDR2 YYDKDF, per germline (reference sequence). The CDR3 covers 14 residues. V gave up 3 bases and J gave up 10 bases; unmatched junction bases: 4. For the CDR3, the DNA is TGTGCCACCAGCAGGCGACTAGCGGGAGAGGAGCAGTTCTTC. Translating it yields CATSRRLAGEEQFF.

The chain recombines TRBV28 with TRBJ1-5; TRBD1 agrees at 10 bases. The V gene end was trimmed by 6 bases and the J gene end by 1 base; junction bases not matched to a gene: 6. CDR1 and CDR2 (germline): MDHEN, SYDVKM. The CDR3 length is 16 residues. The CDR3, as DNA: TGTGCCAGCAGCGGGGACAGGGGTAAGAGCAATCAGCCCCAGCATTTT. It encodes CASSGDRGKSNQPQHF.

This clonotype showed up just a few times. V is TRBV20-1 and J is TRBJ2-5; 8 bases align to TRBD1. The germline CDR1 and CDR2 sequences are DFQATT and SNEGSKA (reference sequence). Losses at the gene ends were 3 bases for V and 5 bases for J; bases not matched to a gene: 2. The CDR3 extends over 12 amino acids. The CDR3 spells CSASRGPETQYF. The CDR3 DNA reads TGCAGTGCTAGCAGGGGGCCGGAGACCCAGTACTTC.

This clonotype was observed a few times. The J gene is TRBJ2-3, the V gene TRBV10-3; D possibly corresponds to TRBD1 (6 bases). V gave up 9 bases and J gave up 0 bases, with 13 bases separating them. Germline CDR1 is ENHRY and CDR2 is SYGVKD. The CDR3 contains 14 residues. CDR3 loop: CAITRDISTDTQYF. The CDR3 region has the DNA TGTGCCATAACCCGGGACATCAGCACAGATACGCAGTATTTT.

This clonotype was seen repeatedly, ten times or more. The chain uses TRBV7-2 and TRBJ2-7, with D unresolved. This CDR3 comprises 11 residues. V lost 2 bases and J 1 base, leaving 0 bases between the germline ends. Per the germline V gene, CDR1 is SGHTA and CDR2 is FQGNSA. In nucleotides, the CDR3 is TGTGCCAGCAGCTTATCCTACGAGCAGTACTTC. Translating gives CASSLSYEQYF.

CDR3 DNA: TGTGCCACCAGCAGAGCACTGGGCCTCGGGGAAAAACTGTTTTTT. This sequence encodes CATSRALGLGEKLFF. This chain connects TRBV15 to TRBJ1-4; D uncertain. The germline V gene has CDR1 LNHNV and CDR2 YYDKDF (reference sequence). CDR3 length: 15 amino acids. V was trimmed by 1 base and J by 8 bases, leaving 14 bases between them.

V is TRBV7-8 and J is TRBJ2-7; tentatively, D is TRBD1 or TRBD2 (7 bases each). Germline CDR1 SGHVS, CDR2 FQNEAQ. The CDR3 consists of 17 residues. Trimming left V 5 bases short and J 1 base short, with 21 bases between. As DNA, the CDR3 is TGTGCCAGCAGCGTTAGACAGGGACTACCAAGTTCCTACGAGCAGTACTTC. This sequence encodes CASSVRQGLPSSYEQYF.

This clonotype was seen ten or more times. The V gene is TRBV12-3 or TRBV12-4, the J gene TRBJ2-3; 7 bases agree with TRBD1. The CDR3 consists of 14 residues. Trimming at V came to 5 bases and at J to 0 bases, leaving 2 bases not matched to a gene. The CDR3 bases are TGTGCCAGCAGTGGGACAGATAGCACAGATACGCAGTATTTT. Protein sequence: CASSGTDSTDTQYF.

The chain recombines TRBV24-1 with TRBJ2-1, with a possible D match to TRBD2 (6 bases). V was shortened by 3 bases and J by 9 bases, with 23 bases between the two germline ends. Germline CDR1 reads KGHDR; CDR2 reads SFDVKD. There are 17 residues in the CDR3. DNA of the CDR3: TGTGCCACCAGTGATCAAGGTCCGGGACTCCTTGCTGGTGAGCAGTTCTTC. It codes for CATSDQGPGLLAGEQFF.

This clonotype showed up many times. The J gene is TRBJ2-2, the V gene TRBV28, with 8 bases aligning to TRBD1. In germline, CDR1 is MDHEN, CDR2 SYDVKM. The CDR3 totals 15 residues. Unmatched junction bases numbered 7, after V lost 4 bases and J lost 6 bases. The CDR3 protein is CASSSPGQGSGELFF. The CDR3 nucleotides are TGTGCCAGCAGTTCGCCTGGACAGGGCTCCGGGGAGCTGTTTTTT.

This clonotype was counted only a few times. The rearrangement uses TRBV29-1 and TRBJ2-5; D gene ambiguous. V lost 4 bases to trimming and J lost 3 bases, with 6 bases between them. Germline values: CDR1 SQVTM, CDR2 ANQGSEA. The CDR3 contains 11 residues. The CDR3 is CSVGPEETQYF. The CDR3 nucleotides are TGCAGCGTTGGCCCCGAAGAGACCCAGTACTTC.

J is TRBJ2-1 and V is TRBV29-1, with D possibly TRBD2 on 5 matching bases. The CDR3 has 15 amino acids. Germline V gene data show CDR1 as SQVTM and CDR2 as ANQGSEA. V lost 7 bases and J 7 bases, leaving 23 bases between the germline ends. The CDR3 region has the DNA TGCAGCGGCTCACTACTGCGGGTTTTCGGGAATGAGCAGTTCTTC. This sequence encodes CSGSLLRVFGNEQFF.

The chain joins TRBV20-1 to TRBJ2-3, with 11 bases matching TRBD2. The V and J ends lost 8 bases and 4 bases, in that order; junction bases with no gene match: 5. Germline V gene lookup returns CDR1 DFQATT and CDR2 SNEGSKA (reference sequence). This CDR3 region has 13 residues. The CDR3, as DNA: TGCAGTATTAGCGGGAGGGCTGCAGATACGCAGTATTTT. It codes for CSISGRAADTQYF.

This chain uses TRBV10-3 with TRBJ2-5, with 9 bases identical to TRBD2. The CDR3 totals 15 residues. The V gene end was trimmed by 2 bases and the J gene end by 3 bases; junction bases not matched to a gene: 4. The germline V gene encodes CDR1 ENHRY and CDR2 SYGVKD. The CDR3 here is CAISERASGKETQYF. Here the CDR3 DNA reads TGTGCCATCAGTGAGCGGGCTAGCGGGAAAGAGACCCAGTACTTC.

This clonotype was counted at least ten times. This sequence joins TRBV29-1 and TRBJ2-7; D gene uncertain. CDR1 is SQVTM and CDR2 is ANQGSEA in the germline V gene. CDR3 length: 15 amino acids. V lost 2 bases, J lost 4 bases, and 18 bases lay in between. This CDR3 reads CSVEYGSSRSYEQYF. DNA of the CDR3: TGCAGCGTTGAATACGGGTCCAGCAGGAGTTACGAGCAGTACTTC.

This clonotype has only a few counts. J is TRBJ2-1 and V is TRBV20-1; 12 bases match TRBD2. The CDR3 covers 17 residues. J gave up 0 bases and V 6 bases, and 9 bases lay outside the gene matches. From germline, CDR1 is DFQATT and CDR2 SNEGSKA (reference sequence). This CDR3 reads CSAGGLAGRSSYNEQFF. Written as DNA, the CDR3 is TGCAGTGCGGGGGGACTAGCGGGCCGGAGCTCCTACAATGAGCAGTTCTTC.

This clonotype was recorded many times. The rearrangement links TRBV12-3 or TRBV12-4 to TRBJ2-2; TRBD1 matches at 7 bases. The CDR3 covers 17 residues. Germline trimming cut 2 bases from V and 1 base from J; bases unmatched to any gene: 7. The CDR3 is CASSLPRTGGNTGELFF. In DNA form, the CDR3 reads TGTGCCAGCAGTTTACCGAGGACAGGAGGGAACACCGGGGAGCTGTTTTTT.